These 9 T cell receptor beta chains were all obtained from the same sample, sequenced in a study of cytomegalovirus exposure and HLA in healthy donors. PCR was performed using 60 Vbeta and 13 Jbeta primers. Clones were sequenced by immunoSEQ multiplex PCR, and TCRdb holds only the in-frame ones, with some missing. The sample lists fewer than 85,000 clones, under 80% seen once, with roughly 5% in the top ten. The sample consisted of PBMCs. These receptor sequences come from a man aged 60 to 69 in good health and CMV-seropositive.

The chain couples TRBV6-1 to TRBJ2-5; D is unclear. There are 12 residues in the CDR3. V was clipped by 5 bases and J by 2 bases, with 6 bases between them. The germline V gene encodes CDR1 MNHNS and CDR2 SASEGT. The chain's CDR3 is CASSRIQETQYF. In DNA form, the CDR3 reads TGTGCCAGCAGTCGTATACAAGAGACCCAGTACTTC.

The rearrangement joins TRBV25-1 to TRBJ2-5, with D maybe TRBD2 (7 bases). V was cut by 3 bases and J by 4 bases, with 18 bases left in between. CDR1 and CDR2 (germline): MGHDK, SYGVNS. The CDR3 is 16 residues long. The CDR3 protein is CASSDPTRGGRETQYF. CDR3 sequence (DNA): TGTGCCAGCAGTGACCCGACTAGGGGGGGCCGAGAGACCCAGTACTTC.

This clone was seen a single time. The chain employs TRBV11-2 and TRBJ2-7, with D possibly TRBD2 on 6 matching bases. Germline loops: CDR1 SGHAT, CDR2 FQNNGV. The germline V and J ends were trimmed by 3 bases and 0 bases, with 9 bases remaining between them. The CDR3 covers 14 residues. As DNA, the CDR3 is TGTGCCAGCAGCTTTTACGGGAGCTCCTACGAGCAGTACTTC. This gives the protein CASSFYGSSYEQYF.

The V and J genes are TRBV11-2 and TRBJ2-1; 10 positions agree with TRBD2. Trimming took 1 base from V and 0 from J; bases not matched to a gene: 9. The CDR3 consists of 19 residues. The germline V gene has CDR1 SGHAT and CDR2 FQNNGV. In DNA form, the CDR3 reads TGTGCCAGCAGCTTAGCCCTAACTAGCGGGAAACCCTCCTACAATGAGCAGTTCTTC. It encodes CASSLALTSGKPSYNEQFF.

The J gene is TRBJ2-7, the V gene TRBV9; maybe TRBD2 (5 bases). V lost 4 bases, J lost 3 bases, and 14 bases lay in between. The germline V gene has CDR1 SGDLS and CDR2 YYNGEE. This CDR3 contains 14 residues. The CDR3 spells CASSPSGGRYEQYF. As DNA, the CDR3 is TGTGCCAGCAGCCCCTCCGGAGGACGCTACGAGCAGTACTTC.

The rearrangement uses TRBV7-9 and TRBJ1-4; D not certain. CDR1 SEHNR and CDR2 FQNEAQ come from the germline V gene (reference sequence). This CDR3 contains 14 residues. V was trimmed by 3 bases and J by 2 bases, leaving 7 bases between them. As DNA, the CDR3 is TGTGCCAGCAGCTTCGGTGCGACTAATGAAAAACTGTTTTTT. Translating it yields CASSFGATNEKLFF.

This clone was seen a handful of times. This chain connects TRBV7-2 to TRBJ2-1; 10 nucleotides align to TRBD2. The CDR3 is 16 amino acids. Germline V gene data show CDR1 as SGHTA and CDR2 as FQGNSA. Losses at the gene ends were 4 bases for V and 9 bases for J; bases not matched to a gene: 12. The CDR3 here is CASSSQRASGGGEQFF. CDR3 nucleotide sequence: TGTGCCAGCAGCTCCCAGAGGGCTAGCGGGGGCGGTGAGCAGTTCTTC.

V gene TRBV6-5 combines with J gene TRBJ2-2; 10 bases line up with TRBD2. The CDR3 has 15 amino acids. Unmatched junction bases numbered 6, after V lost 7 bases and J lost 4 bases. The germline gives CDR1 MNHEY, CDR2 SVGAGI. This CDR3 reads CASTPSGRRTGELFF. Here the CDR3 DNA reads TGTGCCAGCACCCCTAGCGGGAGACGCACCGGGGAGCTGTTTTTT.

The chain joins TRBV7-9 to TRBJ1-4; TRBD1 matches at 9 bases. J lost 10 bases, V lost 0 bases, and 6 bases had no gene match. Germline V gene lookup returns CDR1 SEHNR and CDR2 FQNEAQ (reference sequence). The CDR3 covers 15 residues. The CDR3 nucleotides are TGTGCCAGCAGCTTAGCGCTGGACAGGGGAGGAAAACTGTTTTTT. This translates into CASSLALDRGGKLFF.